This T cell receptor beta chain was recovered during a study of T-cell reconstitution after alpha-beta-depleted transplantation in children. This clonotype was counted only a few times. Unique molecular identifiers were built into the TCRbeta library. MiXCR was run by TCRdb on the PCR reads, yielding one entry per CDR3 protein. Here the sample spans about 580,000 distinct CDR3 sequences, more than 20% being singletons. This CDR3 is 13 amino acids long. The V and J ends lost 3 bases and 9 bases respectively, with 15 bases between them. The receptor comes from a boy in the first two years of life who had a stem cell transplant for acute myeloid leukemia, so the T cells may come from the graft donor. The sequencing used PBMCs, mostly from graft donor cells, collected 360 days after TCRalphabeta/CD19-depleted stem cell transplant. J is TRBJ2-7 and V is TRBV12-3 or TRBV12-4, with D possibly being TRBD1 (6 bases). The CDR3 DNA sequence: TGTGCCAGCAGTTTCTCCACAGGGCCATGGCAGTACTTC. Translated, it gives CASSFSTGPWQYF.